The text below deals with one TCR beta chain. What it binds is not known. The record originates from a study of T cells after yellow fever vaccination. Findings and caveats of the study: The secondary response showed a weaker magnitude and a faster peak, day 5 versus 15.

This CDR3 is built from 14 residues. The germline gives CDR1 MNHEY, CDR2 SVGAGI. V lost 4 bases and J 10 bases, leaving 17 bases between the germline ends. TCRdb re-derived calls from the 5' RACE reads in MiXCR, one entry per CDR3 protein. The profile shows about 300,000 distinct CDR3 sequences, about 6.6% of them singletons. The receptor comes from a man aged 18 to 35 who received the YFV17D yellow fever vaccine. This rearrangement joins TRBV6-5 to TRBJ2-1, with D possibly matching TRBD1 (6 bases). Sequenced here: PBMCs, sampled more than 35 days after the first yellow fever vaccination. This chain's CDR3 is CASSSGTTGREQFF. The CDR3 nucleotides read TGTGCCAGCAGTTCCGGGACGACAGGACGGGAGCAGTTCTTC.